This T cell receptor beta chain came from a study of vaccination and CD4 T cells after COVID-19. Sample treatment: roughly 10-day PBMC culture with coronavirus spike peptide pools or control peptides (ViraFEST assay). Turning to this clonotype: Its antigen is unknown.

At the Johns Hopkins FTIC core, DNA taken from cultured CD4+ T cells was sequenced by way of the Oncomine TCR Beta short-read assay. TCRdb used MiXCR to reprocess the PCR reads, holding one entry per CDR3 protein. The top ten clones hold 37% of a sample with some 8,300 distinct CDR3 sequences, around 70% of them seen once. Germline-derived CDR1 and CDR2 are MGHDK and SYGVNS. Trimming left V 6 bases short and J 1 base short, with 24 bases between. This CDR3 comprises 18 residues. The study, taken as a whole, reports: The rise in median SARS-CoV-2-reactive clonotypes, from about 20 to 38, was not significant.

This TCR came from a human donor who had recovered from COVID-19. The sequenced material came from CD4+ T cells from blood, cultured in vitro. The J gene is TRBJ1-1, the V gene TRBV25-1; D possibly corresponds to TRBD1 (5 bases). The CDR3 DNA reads TGTGCCAGCAGACCCACGGGACTACGCCTATTTGGGAACACTGAAGCTTTCTTT. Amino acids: CASRPTGLRLFGNTEAFF.